These 17 T cell receptor beta chains came from one sample sequenced in a study of T cells after yellow fever vaccination. TCRdb recomputed calls from the 5' RACE reads with MiXCR, one row per CDR3 protein. The sample contains 350,000 to 450,000 distinct CDR3 sequences, 6.2% of which appear only once. Specimen: PBMCs, collected 5 days after the yellow fever booster vaccination. Every receptor here comes from a man aged 30-40 years who received the YFV17D yellow fever vaccine.

This clonotype was recorded at least ten times. This chain links TRBV18 with TRBJ2-7, with D possibly matching TRBD1 (5 bases). Germline V gene lookup returns CDR1 KGHSH and CDR2 LQKENI. This CDR3 comprises 13 residues. The V end was cut by 4 bases, the J end by 5 bases, with 12 bases between. The CDR3 loop reads CASSLLDNDEQYF. For the CDR3, the DNA is TGTGCCAGCTCACTGCTGGACAATGACGAGCAGTACTTC.

This clonotype was detected many times. A read error may produce the germline difference seen at one junction end. V gene TRBV7-2 combines with J gene TRBJ1-2; tentative D call: TRBD1 (5 bases). This CDR3 is built from 11 residues. From germline, CDR1 is SGHTA and CDR2 FQGNSA. In DNA form, the CDR3 reads TGTGCCAGCAGTTTAGGGACTGGCTACACCTTC. Translation gives CASSLGTGYTF.

This clonotype was seen many times. The chain carries TRBV5-6 and TRBJ2-2; weak D call: TRBD2 (5 bases). Trimming stripped 2 bases from V and 1 base from J, with 6 bases between. There are 14 residues in the CDR3. The V gene's germline CDR1 is SGHDT and CDR2 YYEEEE. CDR3 bases: TGTGCCAGCAGCTTACGGGGGAACACCGGGGAGCTGTTTTTT. It encodes CASSLRGNTGELFF.

This clonotype was counted at least ten times. V is TRBV20-1 and J is TRBJ2-7, with D hard to call. Between the trimmed V and J ends, which lost 2 bases and 3 bases, there was a span of 11 bases. CDR3 size: 13 residues. Germline CDR1 is DFQATT and CDR2 is SNEGSKA (reference sequence). CDR3 nucleotide sequence: TGCAGTGCTAGATTCTATAAAGGCTACGAGCAGTACTTC. Translation: CSARFYKGYEQYF.

This clonotype came up many times. The chain has TRBV15 and TRBJ2-3; 9 bases map to TRBD2. The CDR3 runs 18 residues. The junction had 9 bases not matched to a gene; V was cut back by 0 bases and J by 2 bases. Germline V gene data show CDR1 as LNHNV and CDR2 as YYDKDF (reference sequence). CDR3 loop: CATSRDSDSSGITDTQYF. CDR3 bases: TGTGCCACCAGCAGAGATTCGGATTCTAGCGGGATCACAGATACGCAGTATTTT. The variable domain in full, completed from reference TRBV15 and TRBJ2-3, reads DAMVIQNPRYQVTQFGKPVTLSCSQTLNHNVMYWYQQKSSQAPKLLFHYYDKDFNNEADTPDNFQSRRPNTSFCFLDIRSPGLGDTAMYLCATSRDSDSSGITDTQYFGPGTRLTVL.

The chain joins TRBV28 to TRBJ2-2; 10 bases agree with TRBD1. CDR3 length equals 16 residues. The ends lost 6 bases at V and 1 base at J; junction bases unmatched: 5. CDR1 and CDR2 (germline): MDHEN, SYDVKM. This CDR3 reads CASRETGGGNTGELFF. The CDR3 DNA reads as TGTGCCAGCAGAGAGACAGGGGGCGGGAACACCGGGGAGCTGTTTTTT.

This clonotype was recorded a few times. The rearrangement links TRBV7-6 to TRBJ2-5; a possible D gene is TRBD1 (5 bases). The germline CDR1 and CDR2 sequences are SGHVS and FNYEAQ. The CDR3 extends over 14 amino acids. V lost 5 bases and J 1 base, leaving 11 bases between the germline ends. The CDR3 sequence is CASSPRTRQETQYF. The CDR3 nucleotides are TGTGCCAGCAGCCCCCGGACACGCCAAGAGACCCAGTACTTC.

This clonotype was recorded only once. Just one base apart from a much larger clone, this may be a read error. This rearrangement joins TRBV28 to TRBJ2-5; D possibly uses TRBD1 or TRBD2 (7 bases each). Germline CDR1 MDHEN, CDR2 SYDVKM. This CDR3 region has 13 residues. The CDR3 here is CASSFAGGETQCF. For the CDR3, the DNA is TGTGCCAGCAGTTTTGCAGGGGGGGAGACCCAGTGCTTC.

This clonotype has just a few counts. This chain links TRBV28 with TRBJ2-7, with TRBD2 matching over 9 bases. This CDR3 contains 15 residues. With 4 bases clipped from V and 1 base from J, the junction kept 5 bases outside the gene matches. CDR1 and CDR2 (germline): MDHEN, SYDVKM. The CDR3 nucleotides read TGTGCCAGCAGTTCCCGGACTAGCGCATCCTACGAGCAGTACTTC. Amino acid sequence: CASSSRTSASYEQYF.

The chain recombines TRBV20-1 with TRBJ2-3, with D tentatively TRBD1 (5 bases). The V gene's germline CDR1 is DFQATT and CDR2 SNEGSKA (reference sequence). V was cut by 3 bases and J by 0 bases, with 13 bases left in between. The CDR3 spans 15 residues. In DNA, the CDR3 is TGCAGTGCTAGTCTCGACAGTGCTAGCACAGATACGCAGTATTTT. This encodes CSASLDSASTDTQYF.

This clonotype has just a few counts. The CDR3 DNA reads as TGCAGCGTTGAAAACACAGGGAGCTCCTACGAGCAGTACTTC. Amino acid sequence: CSVENTGSSYEQYF. This chain uses TRBV29-1 with TRBJ2-7, with D maybe TRBD1 (6 bases). The length of the CDR3 is 14 residues. Germline lookup yields CDR1 SQVTM and CDR2 ANQGSEA. Trimming cost V 2 bases and J 0 bases, with 11 bases left between them.

The V call is TRBV27, the J call TRBJ2-2; TRBD1 is a possible D gene (5 bases). CDR1 and CDR2 from the germline V gene are MNHEY and SMNVEV (reference sequence). Trimming cost V 0 bases and J 7 bases, with 12 bases left between them. The CDR3 extends over 15 amino acids. The CDR3 here is CASSLSGRVGGELFF. CDR3 in DNA: TGTGCCAGCAGTTTATCCGGCAGGGTAGGCGGGGAGCTGTTTTTT.

The rearrangement uses TRBV29-1 and TRBJ2-7; no firm D call. CDR1 is SQVTM and CDR2 is ANQGSEA in the germline V gene. The CDR3 has 14 residues. The V and J ends lost 4 bases and 2 bases respectively, with 15 bases between them. CDR3 in DNA: TGCAGCGTTGTACTCGGCAGACGAGCCTACGAGCAGTACTTC. Protein product: CSVVLGRRAYEQYF.

This clonotype was recorded a few times. The V call is TRBV7-9, the J call TRBJ2-7, with TRBD1 matching 9 bases. CDR1 is SEHNR, CDR2 FQNEAQ, per germline (reference sequence). Trimming removed 5 bases from V and 1 base from J; junction bases left unmatched: 12. This CDR3 has 17 residues. The CDR3 region has the DNA TGTGCCAGCAGCGGGGATCATACAGGGGGCGCTTCCTACGAGCAGTACTTC. Amino acid sequence: CASSGDHTGGASYEQYF. The full variable domain, in which reference TRBV7-9 and TRBJ2-7 provide the parts outside the CDR3, is DTGVSQNPRHKITKRGQNVTFRCDPISEHNRLYWYRQTLGQGPEFLTYFQNEAQLEKSRLLSDRFSAERPKGSFSTLEIQRTEQGDSAMYLCASSGDHTGGASYEQYFGPGTRLTVT.

This clonotype showed up many times. The chain joins TRBV9 to TRBJ2-1; TRBD2 matches at 8 bases. The CDR3 loop spans 14 amino acids. Germline trimming cut 0 bases from V and 5 bases from J; bases unmatched to any gene: 1. CDR1 and CDR2 from the germline V gene are SGDLS and YYNGEE. CDR3: CASSVDGRDNEQFF. The CDR3 DNA reads TGTGCCAGCAGCGTAGACGGGAGGGACAATGAGCAGTTCTTC.

The chain recombines TRBV27 with TRBJ2-1; D is tentatively TRBD1 or TRBD2 (5 bases each). V lost 5 bases and J 13 bases, leaving 15 bases between the germline ends. The CDR3 covers 12 residues. Germline V gene lookup returns CDR1 MNHEY and CDR2 SMNVEV (reference sequence). This CDR3 is CASSHLEGSQFF. The CDR3 coding sequence is TGTGCCAGCAGTCATCTAGAGGGGTCTCAGTTCTTC.

This chain uses TRBV4-3 with TRBJ2-2; D possibly corresponds to TRBD2 (6 bases). Trimming left V 4 bases short and J 0 bases short, with 18 bases between. This CDR3 comprises 18 residues. Germline V lookup: CDR1 LGHNA, CDR2 YSLEER. Here the CDR3 DNA reads TGCGCCAGCAGCCGCGAGCCTGCTAGCGACGCGAACACCGGGGAGCTGTTTTTT. Its protein product is CASSREPASDANTGELFF.